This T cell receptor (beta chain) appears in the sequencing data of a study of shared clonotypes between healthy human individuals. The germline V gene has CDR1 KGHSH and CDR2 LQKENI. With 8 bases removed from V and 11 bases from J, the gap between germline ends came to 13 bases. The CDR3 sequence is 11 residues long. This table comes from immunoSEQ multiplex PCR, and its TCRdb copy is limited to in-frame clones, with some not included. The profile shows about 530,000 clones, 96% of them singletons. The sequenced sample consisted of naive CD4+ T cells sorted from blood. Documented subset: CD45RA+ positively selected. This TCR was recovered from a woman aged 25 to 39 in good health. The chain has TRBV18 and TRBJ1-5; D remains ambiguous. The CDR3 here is CASTGEGAQHF. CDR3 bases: TGTGCCAGCACCGGCGAAGGAGCCCAGCATTTT.